These 10 T cell receptor beta chains came from one sample sequenced in a study of cytomegalovirus exposure and HLA in healthy donors. The primer mix had 60 Vbeta and 13 Jbeta primers. Libraries were prepared by immunoSEQ multiplex PCR; TCRdb keeps only in-frame clonotypes and omits some of them. The table lists about 25,000 clones, 70% of them singletons. The source material was PBMCs. The receptors originated from a woman aged 45-65 years in good health and CMV-seronegative.

CDR3 region: CAIRGDRWNYGYTF. In DNA, the CDR3 is TGTGCCATCAGGGGGGACAGGTGGAATTATGGCTACACCTTC. The chain joins TRBV10-3 to TRBJ1-2; 8 bases are shared with TRBD1. Germline V gene lookup returns CDR1 ENHRY and CDR2 SYGVKD. With V trimmed by 6 bases and J by 5 bases, 8 bases remained unmatched. CDR3 length equals 14 residues.

This clone has a handful of counts. V gene TRBV29-1 combines with J gene TRBJ1-2; 7 positions match TRBD1. The CDR3 spans 13 residues. With V trimmed by 5 bases and J by 6 bases, 9 bases remained unmatched. Germline values: CDR1 SQVTM, CDR2 ANQGSEA. This CDR3 reads CSVRGMTGNGYTF. CDR3 in DNA: TGCAGCGTTAGGGGGATGACAGGGAATGGCTACACCTTC.

This clone was observed a few times. V gene TRBV2 combines with J gene TRBJ1-1; D call uncertain. The CDR3 spans 14 residues. Per germline, CDR1 SNHLY and CDR2 FYNNEI. Trimming took off 3 bases at V and 1 base at J, with 9 bases between the two ends. Written as DNA, the CDR3 is TGTGCCAGCAGTGAGGTTCAGGCGAACACTGAAGCTTTCTTT. The encoded protein is CASSEVQANTEAFF.

V usage is TRBV5-1 and J usage is TRBJ2-2; TRBD1 might be the D (5 bases). The CDR3 extends over 15 amino acids. Germline assignment: CDR1 SGHRS and CDR2 YFSETQ. V lost 3 bases to trimming and J lost 3 bases, with 12 bases between them. CDR3 sequence reads: CASSSRAWDTGELFF. The CDR3 nucleotides read TGCGCCAGCAGCTCCAGGGCCTGGGACACCGGGGAGCTGTTTTTT.

V and J are TRBV5-1 and TRBJ2-7, with TRBD1 identical over 9 bases. Germline CDR1 and CDR2: SGHRS and YFSETQ. J gave up 1 base and V 4 bases, and 9 bases lay outside the gene matches. This CDR3 spans 16 amino acids. CDR3 amino acids: CASSQPQGAGSYEQYF. CDR3 DNA: TGCGCCAGCAGCCAGCCACAGGGGGCTGGATCCTACGAGCAGTACTTC. Variable domain in full (rest from reference TRBV5-1 and TRBJ2-7): KAGVTQTPRYLIKTRGQQVTLSCSPISGHRSVSWYQQTPGQGLQFLFEYFSETQRNKGNFPGRFSGRQFSNSRSEMNVSTLELGDSALYLCASSQPQGAGSYEQYFGPGTRLTVT.

This chain links TRBV25-1 with TRBJ2-7; D might be TRBD1 (5 bases). The germline V and J ends were trimmed by 1 base and 2 bases, with 12 bases remaining between them. This CDR3 has 15 residues. CDR1 is MGHDK, CDR2 SYGVNS, per germline. CDR3 nucleotide sequence: TGTGCCAGCAGTGAATTTGGAAAACAGGCCTACGAGCAGTACTTC. It translates to CASSEFGKQAYEQYF.

The rearrangement uses TRBV7-7 and TRBJ2-5, with D tentatively TRBD1 (6 bases). V shed 3 bases and J shed 2 bases, with 7 bases lying between them. This CDR3 contains 13 residues. Germline V CDR1 and CDR2: SSHAT, FNYEAQ (reference sequence). CDR3 protein: CASSFGQQETQYF. The CDR3 DNA is TGTGCCAGCAGCTTTGGACAGCAAGAGACCCAGTACTTC.

The J gene is TRBJ2-1, the V gene TRBV6-5, with TRBD2 as a possible D gene (6 bases). There are 13 residues in the CDR3. V was trimmed by 6 bases and J by 7 bases, leaving 13 bases between them. CDR1 and CDR2 from the germline V gene are MNHEY and SVGAGI. The CDR3 nucleotides read TGTGCCAGCAGGAGACCGGGACTTAATGAGCAGTTCTTC. Encoded protein: CASRRPGLNEQFF.

The chain joins TRBV7-9 to TRBJ1-4; no reliable D call. V lost 0 bases, J lost 7 bases, and 12 bases lay in between. This CDR3 region has 15 residues. The germline gives CDR1 SEHNR, CDR2 FQNEAQ (reference sequence). DNA of the CDR3: TGTGCCAGCAGCTTAGCGCCGGGGAGAGGTGAAAAACTGTTTTTT. It is translated as CASSLAPGRGEKLFF. The variable domain in full, completed from reference TRBV7-9 and TRBJ1-4, reads DTGVSQNPRHKITKRGQNVTFRCDPISEHNRLYWYRQTLGQGPEFLTYFQNEAQLEKSRLLSDRFSAERPKGSFSTLEIQRTEQGDSAMYLCASSLAPGRGEKLFFGSGTQLSVL.

The chain links TRBV4-1 to TRBJ2-1, with D unclear. V lost 2 bases and J 0 bases, leaving 14 bases between the germline ends. The CDR3 runs 17 residues. Looked up from germline, CDR1 is MGHRA and CDR2 is YSYEKL. Here the CDR3 reads CASSQLDLLSSYNEQFF. The CDR3 DNA follows: TGCGCCAGCAGCCAACTAGATCTCCTAAGCTCCTACAATGAGCAGTTCTTC.